These T cell receptor beta chains were read from a single sample in a study of blood T cell repertoires in COVID-19. Profiled with immunoSEQ multiplex PCR; TCRdb holds only in-frame clones, not every one. Of 150,000 to 180,000 clones listed, more than 75% are singletons. The sample taken for sequencing was peripheral blood. The receptors derive from an older woman with COVID-19, enrolled during active disease. CDR3s include the opening cysteine and the closing phenylalanine or tryptophan. D genes are given only for firm matches.

D gene	J gene	V gene	CDR3 protein
TRBD1	TRBJ2-2	TRBV19	CASRQGDRGATGELFF
TRBD1	TRBJ2-7	TRBV5-1	CASSWDSTYEQYF
.	TRBJ1-4	TRBV12-3/TRBV12-4	CASSLLNEKLFF
TRBD1	TRBJ1-2	TRBV27	CASSWNGQGLYGYTF
.	TRBJ1-4	TRBV5-4	CASSQGLTNEKLFF
.	TRBJ1-2	TRBV24-1	CATSLGRAYGYTF
TRBD1	TRBJ1-1	TRBV19	CASSVVQGAPHTEAFF
TRBD1	TRBJ2-7	TRBV4-1	CASSPRQGQVYEQYF
TRBD1	TRBJ2-5	TRBV7-9	CASSPNTGGFRETQYF
.	TRBJ1-3	TRBV28	CASSFSISSGNTIYF
.	TRBJ2-1	TRBV24-1	CATSDDNEQFF
TRBD1	TRBJ1-2	TRBV9	CASSTPRTGGDGYTF
.	TRBJ1-5	TRBV7-8	CASSLYSSPNQPQHF
.	TRBJ2-3	TRBV7-8	CATEADTQYF
TRBD1	TRBJ1-6	TRBV3-1/TRBV3-2	CASSQTGQPRDSPLHF
.	TRBJ2-3	TRBV4-2	CASSQEATTDTQYF
.	TRBJ2-4	TRBV28	CASSNGGAIAKNIQYF
.	TRBJ2-5	TRBV5-6	CASSLPPAEVTQYF
TRBD2	TRBJ2-2	TRBV19	CASRSGVNTGELFF
.	TRBJ1-6	TRBV10-2	CASRDPERGGHNSPLHF
TRBD2	TRBJ2-1	TRBV7-2	CASGLAGVYNEQFF
TRBD2	TRBJ2-2	TRBV7-8	CASSLATQRGTGELFF
.	TRBJ1-3	TRBV7-6	CASSSGGTPGNTIYF
.	TRBJ1-1	TRBV3-1/TRBV3-2	CASSQRTLGGTEAFF
.	TRBJ1-1	TRBV18	CASSRQVVGTEAFF
.	TRBJ1-2	TRBV6-5	CASSYSRRTSIYGYTF
TRBD2	TRBJ2-1	TRBV5-1	CASSKSGGPGSSYNEQFF
TRBD1	TRBJ1-2	TRBV7-3	CASSSGQGDYGYTF
.	TRBJ1-2	TRBV7-6	CASSSQGYGYTF
TRBD1	TRBJ1-2	TRBV4-1	CASSQGTGALFYGYTF
.	TRBJ1-1	TRBV5-5	CASSSKVPGQLNTEAFF
TRBD2	TRBJ2-5	TRBV9	CASSRKRGKLDSEETQYF
TRBD1	TRBJ2-1	TRBV7-3	CASSLQGAGNNEQFF
.	TRBJ2-1	TRBV19	CASSITDSEQFF
.	TRBJ1-2	TRBV2	CASSVQGTSNYGYTF
TRBD1	TRBJ1-1	TRBV11-2	CASSSTGTGPNTEAFF
.	TRBJ2-5	TRBV5-1	CASSPGPTETQYF
.	TRBJ1-1	TRBV11-2	CASSFAGQRVNTEAFF
.	TRBJ1-1	TRBV7-9	CASSLVGDSNTEAFF
TRBD1	TRBJ2-1	TRBV6-5	CASNRDRDNEQFF
.	TRBJ1-2	TRBV20-1	CSAGQMDGYTF
TRBD1	TRBJ1-4	TRBV7-9	CASSPRDRGIEKLFF
.	TRBJ2-2	TRBV18	CASSPKLATNTGELFF
TRBD1	TRBJ1-4	TRBV7-6	CASSLQQGVTNEKLFF
TRBD2	TRBJ2-1	TRBV18	CASSPVVRTRGDEQFF
.	TRBJ2-5	TRBV7-6	CASSFSQQETQYF
TRBD1	TRBJ1-4	TRBV5-1	CASRSGSTGTTNEKLFF
.	TRBJ1-5	TRBV7-2	CASSLAGGSNQPQHF